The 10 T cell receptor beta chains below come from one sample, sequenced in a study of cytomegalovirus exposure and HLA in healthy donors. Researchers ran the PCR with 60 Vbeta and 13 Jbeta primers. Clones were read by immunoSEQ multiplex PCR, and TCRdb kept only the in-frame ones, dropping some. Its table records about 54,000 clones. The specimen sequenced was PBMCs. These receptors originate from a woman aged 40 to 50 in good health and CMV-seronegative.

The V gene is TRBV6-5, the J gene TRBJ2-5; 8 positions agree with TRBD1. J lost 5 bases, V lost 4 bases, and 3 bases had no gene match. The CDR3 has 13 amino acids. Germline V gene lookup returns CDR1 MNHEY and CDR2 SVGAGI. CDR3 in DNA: TGTGCCAGCAGTTCGACAGGGGTTGAGACCCAGTACTTC. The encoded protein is CASSSTGVETQYF.

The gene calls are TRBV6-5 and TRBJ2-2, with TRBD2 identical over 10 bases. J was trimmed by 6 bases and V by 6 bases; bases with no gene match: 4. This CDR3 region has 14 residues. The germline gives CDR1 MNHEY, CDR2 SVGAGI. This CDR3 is CASSYGLAAGELFF. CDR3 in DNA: TGTGCCAGCAGCTACGGACTAGCGGCCGGGGAGCTGTTTTTT.

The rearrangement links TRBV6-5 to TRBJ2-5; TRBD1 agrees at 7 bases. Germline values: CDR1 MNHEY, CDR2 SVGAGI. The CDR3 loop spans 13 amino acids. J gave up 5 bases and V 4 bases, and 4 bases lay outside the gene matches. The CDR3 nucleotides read TGTGCCAGCAGTTCGACAGGGTTTGAGACCCAGTACTTC. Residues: CASSSTGFETQYF.

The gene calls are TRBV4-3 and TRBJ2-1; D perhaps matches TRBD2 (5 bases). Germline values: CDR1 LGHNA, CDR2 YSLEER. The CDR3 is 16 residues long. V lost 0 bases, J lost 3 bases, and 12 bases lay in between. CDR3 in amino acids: CASSQEDLANYNEQFF. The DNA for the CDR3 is TGCGCCAGCAGCCAAGAGGATCTAGCTAACTACAATGAGCAGTTCTTC.

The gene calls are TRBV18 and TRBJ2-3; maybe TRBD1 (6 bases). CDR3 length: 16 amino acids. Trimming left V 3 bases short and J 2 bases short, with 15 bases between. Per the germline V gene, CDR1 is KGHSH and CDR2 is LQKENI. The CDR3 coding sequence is TGTGCCAGCTCACCGTCACCGGGACACCTCACAGATACGCAGTATTTT. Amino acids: CASSPSPGHLTDTQYF.

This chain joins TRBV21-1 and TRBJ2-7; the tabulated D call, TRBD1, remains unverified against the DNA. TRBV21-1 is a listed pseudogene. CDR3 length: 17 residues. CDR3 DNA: TGTGCCAGCAGCAAAGCCCTGGACAGGGGTTGGCCCTACGAGCAGTACTTC. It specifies CASSKALDRGWPYEQYF.

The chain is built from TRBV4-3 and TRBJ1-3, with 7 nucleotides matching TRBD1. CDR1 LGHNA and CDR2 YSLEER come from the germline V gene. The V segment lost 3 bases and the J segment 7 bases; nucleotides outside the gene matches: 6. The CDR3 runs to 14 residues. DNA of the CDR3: TGCGCCAGCAGCCAGAAGGGGGCAGGGAACACCATATATTTT. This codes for CASSQKGAGNTIYF.

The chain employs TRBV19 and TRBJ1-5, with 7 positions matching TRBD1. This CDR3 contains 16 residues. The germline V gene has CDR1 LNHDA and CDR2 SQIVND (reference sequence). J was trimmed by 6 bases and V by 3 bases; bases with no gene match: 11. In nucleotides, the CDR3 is TGTGCCAGTAGTATTGGAGCCGACAGGGTCCGTCAGCCCCAGCATTTT. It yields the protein CASSIGADRVRQPQHF.

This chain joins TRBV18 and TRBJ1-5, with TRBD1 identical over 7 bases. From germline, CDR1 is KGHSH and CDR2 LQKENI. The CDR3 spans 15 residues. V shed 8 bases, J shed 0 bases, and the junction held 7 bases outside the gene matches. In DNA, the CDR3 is TGTGCCAGCGCCTTAGGGACAGATAGCAATCAGCCCCAGCATTTT. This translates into CASALGTDSNQPQHF.

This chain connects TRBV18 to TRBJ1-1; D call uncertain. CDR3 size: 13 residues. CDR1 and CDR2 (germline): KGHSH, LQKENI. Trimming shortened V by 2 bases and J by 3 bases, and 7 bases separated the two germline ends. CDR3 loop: CASSPETDTEAFF. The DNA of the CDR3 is TGTGCCAGCTCACCAGAAACGGACACTGAAGCTTTCTTT.